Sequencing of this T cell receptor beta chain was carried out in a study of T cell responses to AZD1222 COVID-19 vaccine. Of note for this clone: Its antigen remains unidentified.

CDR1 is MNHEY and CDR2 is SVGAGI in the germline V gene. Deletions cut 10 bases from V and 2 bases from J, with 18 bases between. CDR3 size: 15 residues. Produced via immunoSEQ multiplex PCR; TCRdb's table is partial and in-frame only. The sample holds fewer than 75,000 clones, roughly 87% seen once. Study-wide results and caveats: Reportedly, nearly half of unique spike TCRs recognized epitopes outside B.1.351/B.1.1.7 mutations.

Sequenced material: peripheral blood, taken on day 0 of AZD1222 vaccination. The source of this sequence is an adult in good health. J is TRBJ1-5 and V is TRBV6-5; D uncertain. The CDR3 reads CATLLSGLGNQPQHF. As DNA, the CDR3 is TGTGCCACCTTGCTGTCGGGCCTCGGCAATCAGCCCCAGCATTTT.